This T cell receptor (beta chain) appears in the sequencing data of a study of CD8 T cells in ankylosing spondylitis (dated 2017 in TCRdb). Concerning the study at large: To find TCR variants linked to disease, the study profiled T cell receptor beta repertoires in ankylosing spondylitis patients and healthy donors. In total, the full study cohort was made up of roughly 110 healthy donors and about two dozen ankylosing spondylitis patients. Peripheral blood samples were taken, and synovial fluid was additionally collected from ankylosing spondylitis patients.

In this sample, this clonotype turned up a few times. It has no known antigen specificity. No quality values exist for individual bases; no much larger clone is one base distant. The instrument was an Illumina HiSeq 2500. Quantitative 5'-RACE with molecular barcodes was used to prepare TCR beta libraries. Processing in the source paper ran as follows. Disease-linked TCR variants were identified with a new computational method built on a probabilistic model of VDJ rearrangement. TCRdb reprocessing: public reads trimmed at Q25 with fastp, clones called with MiXCR, in-frame beta chains kept. Entries are consolidated by CDR3 protein sequence, retaining the most common genes and DNA. TCRdb's processing, not the study's, gives the V and J calls here. The sample table shows some 30,000 distinct CDR3 sequences, and roughly 33% are seen once. The ten most abundant clones make up about 50% of the sample. Synovial fluid samples were matched to blood samples from the same ankylosing spondylitis patients.

The CDR3 holds 15 amino acids from the cysteine to the phenylalanine. Kept here is only the CDR3 DNA, which spans 45 bases and is read in frame from base 1. From a lookup of the germline V gene, CDR1 and CDR2 are SGHRS and YFSETQ. V lost 7 bases and J lost 7 bases, and the count of bases not matched to a germline gene is 12. General findings and caveats noted by the study authors: Blood from ankylosing spondylitis patients appeared to be characterized by a TCR beta motif composed of about 8 highly homologous amino acid variants. Some motif variants were previously reported in synovial fluid and blood of reactive arthritis patients, suggesting common disease-initiation mechanisms. According to the report, matched synovial fluid samples from ankylosing spondylitis patients were significantly enriched for the disease-linked clones. The disease-linked clones had a CD8+ phenotype and were found at relatively low frequencies in peripheral blood.

The chain joins TRBV5-1 to TRBJ2-1; the central 9 bases match TRBD2. Sequenced sample: synovial fluid, either unsorted or a sorted T cell fraction (not recorded which). The sequence came from a male donor with ankylosing spondylitis. The DNA is as follows: TGCGCCAGCTGGGGGCGGGAGGGCCCGGGTAATGAGCAGTTCTTC. Its translation reads: CASWGREGPGNEQFF.